The entry below gives a single T cell receptor (beta chain) sequence along with its context. This entry is derived from a study of blood T cell repertoires in COVID-19. About the research overall: Italy, Spain and the United States were the sources of the convalescent and acute COVID-19 samples. PBMCs, B-cell-depleted T cells, or T cells were the source of the cDNA or gDNA that made up the material.

In the study's own analysis: Amplifying reference gene primers gave estimates of nucleated cell counts. Clones were read by immunoSEQ multiplex PCR, and TCRdb kept only the in-frame ones, dropping some. V, J and clone size were drawn from that table, and D and trimming were deduced from the DNA. The sample includes about 420,000 clones, over 85% seen only once; the top ten take more than 0.7%. Germline CDR1 reads LNHDA; CDR2 reads SQIVND (reference sequence). This CDR3 is 12 amino acids long. After removal of 9 bases from V and 4 bases from J, the junction contained 4 bases not matched to a gene. Seattle participants joined during active infection and were tracked over time.

The chain has TRBV19 and TRBJ1-2; 8 bases line up with TRBD1. Sequenced sample: peripheral blood. The receptor was isolated from a young man with COVID-19, enrolled during active disease. CDR3 DNA sequence: TGTGCCAGCAGGGGGCCCTCCTATGGCTACACCTTC. Protein: CASRGPSYGYTF.